What follows describes a single T cell receptor (beta chain). Random hexamers were used to reverse transcribe the RNA input (0.5 to 1 ug). TCRdb re-called the immunoSEQ multiplex PCR reads through MiXCR, storing one row per CDR3 protein. The sample has about 400,000 distinct CDR3 sequences, 85% seen once; the top ten hold about 0.1%. These data are taken from a study of CD8 T cells in Susac syndrome. Germline values: CDR1 LGHNA, CDR2 YNFKEQ. The length of the CDR3 is 17 residues. The V segment lost 1 base and the J segment 6 bases; nucleotides outside the gene matches: 10. The TCR comes from a human donor with multiple sclerosis. The J gene is TRBJ2-2, the V gene TRBV4-2, with 8 bases aligning to TRBD1. The sample taken for sequencing was CD8+ T cells from PBMCs. The CDR3 sequence is CASSQVGAGGWSGELFF. CDR3 in DNA: TGTGCCAGCAGCCAAGTTGGGGCAGGGGGCTGGTCCGGGGAGCTGTTTTTT.